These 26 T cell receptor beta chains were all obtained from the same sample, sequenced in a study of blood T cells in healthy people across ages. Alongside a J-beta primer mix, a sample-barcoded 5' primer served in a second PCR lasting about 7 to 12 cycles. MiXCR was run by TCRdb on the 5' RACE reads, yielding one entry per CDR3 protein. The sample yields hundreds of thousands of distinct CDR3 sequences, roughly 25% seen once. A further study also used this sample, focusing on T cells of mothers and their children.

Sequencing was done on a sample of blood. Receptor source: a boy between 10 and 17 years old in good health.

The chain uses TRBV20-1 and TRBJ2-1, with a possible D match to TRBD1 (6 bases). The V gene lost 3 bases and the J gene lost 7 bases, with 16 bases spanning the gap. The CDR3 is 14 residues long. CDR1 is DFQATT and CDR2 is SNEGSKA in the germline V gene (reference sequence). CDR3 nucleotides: TGCAGTGCTAGCAGCAGGGGCCCCAGGAATGAGCAGTTCTTC. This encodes CSASSRGPRNEQFF.

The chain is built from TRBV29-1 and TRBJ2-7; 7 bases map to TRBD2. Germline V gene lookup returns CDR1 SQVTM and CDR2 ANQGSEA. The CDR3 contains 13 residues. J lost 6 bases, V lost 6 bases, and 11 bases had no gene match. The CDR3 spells CSVIAGGVGEQYF. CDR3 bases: TGCAGCGTCATAGCGGGCGGTGTAGGCGAGCAGTACTTC.

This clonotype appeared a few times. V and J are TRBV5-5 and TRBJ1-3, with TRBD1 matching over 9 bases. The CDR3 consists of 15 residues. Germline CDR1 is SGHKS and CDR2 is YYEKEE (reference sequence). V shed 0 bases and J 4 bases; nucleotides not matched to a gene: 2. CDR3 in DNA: TGTGCCAGCAGCTTGGACAGGGGGCCAGGAAACACCATATATTTT. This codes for CASSLDRGPGNTIYF.

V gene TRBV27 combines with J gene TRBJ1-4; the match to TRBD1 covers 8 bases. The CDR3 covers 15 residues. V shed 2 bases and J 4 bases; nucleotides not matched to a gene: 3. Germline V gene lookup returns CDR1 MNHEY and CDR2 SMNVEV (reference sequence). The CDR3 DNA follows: TGTGCCAGCAGTTTAAGGACAGGGTATAATGAAAAACTGTTTTTT. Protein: CASSLRTGYNEKLFF.

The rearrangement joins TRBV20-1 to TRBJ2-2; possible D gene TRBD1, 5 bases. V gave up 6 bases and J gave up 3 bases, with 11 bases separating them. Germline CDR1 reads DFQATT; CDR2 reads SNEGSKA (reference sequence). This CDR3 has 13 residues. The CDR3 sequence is CSARAGDTGELFF. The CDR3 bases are TGCAGTGCCAGGGCCGGCGACACCGGGGAGCTGTTTTTT.

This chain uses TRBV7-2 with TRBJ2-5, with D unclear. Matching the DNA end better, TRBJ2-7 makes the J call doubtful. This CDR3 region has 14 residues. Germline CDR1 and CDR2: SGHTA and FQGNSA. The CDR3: CASSRDITQYEQYF. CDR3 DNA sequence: TGTGCCAGCAGCCGCGACATAACTCAATACGAGCAGTACTTC.

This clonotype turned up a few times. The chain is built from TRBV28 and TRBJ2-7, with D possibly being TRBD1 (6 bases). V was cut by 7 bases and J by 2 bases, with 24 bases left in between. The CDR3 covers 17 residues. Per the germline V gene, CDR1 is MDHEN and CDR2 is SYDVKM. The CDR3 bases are TGTGCCAGCAACCCCCCCCCGACAGGCCCTTTAACCTACGAGCAGTACTTC. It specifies CASNPPPTGPLTYEQYF.

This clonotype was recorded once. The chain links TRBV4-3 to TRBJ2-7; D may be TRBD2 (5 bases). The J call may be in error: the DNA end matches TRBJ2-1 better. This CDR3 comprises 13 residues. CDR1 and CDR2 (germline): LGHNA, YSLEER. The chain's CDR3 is CASSPRRADEQFF. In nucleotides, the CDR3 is TGCGCCAGCAGCCCTCGGCGGGCTGATGAGCAGTTCTTC.

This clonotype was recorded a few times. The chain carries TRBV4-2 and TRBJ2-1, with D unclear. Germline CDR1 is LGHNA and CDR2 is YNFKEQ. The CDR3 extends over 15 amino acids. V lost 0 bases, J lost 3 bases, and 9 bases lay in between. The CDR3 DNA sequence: TGTGCCAGCAGCCAAGATCTATCCAACTACAATGAGCAGTTCTTC. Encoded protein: CASSQDLSNYNEQFF.

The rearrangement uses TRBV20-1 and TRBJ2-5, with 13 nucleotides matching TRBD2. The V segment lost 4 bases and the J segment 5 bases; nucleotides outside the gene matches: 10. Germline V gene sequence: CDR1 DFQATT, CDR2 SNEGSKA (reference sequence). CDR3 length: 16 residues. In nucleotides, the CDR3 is TGCAGTGCTACTTTCTCCCGGACTAGCGGGGGTGAGACCCAGTACTTC. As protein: CSATFSRTSGGETQYF.

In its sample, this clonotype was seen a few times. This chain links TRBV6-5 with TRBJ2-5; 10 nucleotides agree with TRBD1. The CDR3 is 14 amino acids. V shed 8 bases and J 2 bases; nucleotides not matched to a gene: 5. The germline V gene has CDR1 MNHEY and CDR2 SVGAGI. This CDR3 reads CASGRTGGQETQYF. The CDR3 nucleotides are TGTGCCAGCGGAAGGACAGGGGGTCAAGAGACCCAGTACTTC.

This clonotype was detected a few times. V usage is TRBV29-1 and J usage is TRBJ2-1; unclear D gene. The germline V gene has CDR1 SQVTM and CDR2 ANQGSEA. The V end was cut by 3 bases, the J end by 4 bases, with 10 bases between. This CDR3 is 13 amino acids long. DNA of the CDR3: TGCAGCGTTGACCCACAAGGTTACAATGAGCAGTTCTTC. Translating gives CSVDPQGYNEQFF.

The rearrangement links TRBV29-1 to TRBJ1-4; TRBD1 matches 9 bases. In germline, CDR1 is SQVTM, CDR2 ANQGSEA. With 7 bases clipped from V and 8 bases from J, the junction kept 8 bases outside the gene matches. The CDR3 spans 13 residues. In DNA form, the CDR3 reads TGCAGCGCTCTACAGGGGGCTGAGGAAAAACTGTTTTTT. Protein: CSALQGAEEKLFF.

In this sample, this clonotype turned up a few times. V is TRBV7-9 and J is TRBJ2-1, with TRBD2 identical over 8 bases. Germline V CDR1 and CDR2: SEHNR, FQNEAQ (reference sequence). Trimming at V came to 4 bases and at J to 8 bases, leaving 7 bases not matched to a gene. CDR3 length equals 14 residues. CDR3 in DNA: TGTGCCAGCAGCTCAGGGACTAGACTCCATGAGCAGTTCTTC. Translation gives CASSSGTRLHEQFF. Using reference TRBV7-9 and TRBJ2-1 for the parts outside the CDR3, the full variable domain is DTGVSQNPRHKITKRGQNVTFRCDPISEHNRLYWYRQTLGQGPEFLTYFQNEAQLEKSRLLSDRFSAERPKGSFSTLEIQRTEQGDSAMYLCASSSGTRLHEQFFGPGTRLTVL.

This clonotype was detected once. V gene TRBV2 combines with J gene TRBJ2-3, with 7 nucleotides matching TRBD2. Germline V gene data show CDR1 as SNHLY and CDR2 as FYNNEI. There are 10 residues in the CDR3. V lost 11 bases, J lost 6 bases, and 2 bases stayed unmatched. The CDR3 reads CAGLGDTQYF. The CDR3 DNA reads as TGTGCCGGACTAGGTGATACGCAGTATTTT.

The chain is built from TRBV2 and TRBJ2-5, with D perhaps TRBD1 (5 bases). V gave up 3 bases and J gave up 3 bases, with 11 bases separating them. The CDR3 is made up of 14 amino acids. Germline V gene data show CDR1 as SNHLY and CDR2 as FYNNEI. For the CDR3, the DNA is TGTGCCAGCAGTGATACAGGATCTGAAGAGACCCAGTACTTC. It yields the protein CASSDTGSEETQYF. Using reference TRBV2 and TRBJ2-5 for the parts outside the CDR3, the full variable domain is EPEVTQTPSHQVTQMGQEVILRCVPISNHLYFYWYRQILGQKVEFLVSFYNNEISEKSEIFDDQFSVERPDGSNFTLKIRSTKLEDSAMYFCASSDTGSEETQYFGPGTRLLVL.

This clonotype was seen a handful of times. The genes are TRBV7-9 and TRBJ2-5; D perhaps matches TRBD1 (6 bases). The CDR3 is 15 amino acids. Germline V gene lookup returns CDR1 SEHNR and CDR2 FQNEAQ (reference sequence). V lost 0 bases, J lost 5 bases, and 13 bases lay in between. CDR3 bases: TGTGCCAGCAGCTTAGCCTCGGCAGGGGCGGAGACCCAGTACTTC. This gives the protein CASSLASAGAETQYF.

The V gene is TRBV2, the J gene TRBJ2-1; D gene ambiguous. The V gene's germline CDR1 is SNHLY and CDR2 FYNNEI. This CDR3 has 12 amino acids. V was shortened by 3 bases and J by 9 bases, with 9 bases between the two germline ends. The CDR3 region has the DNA TGTGCCAGCAGTGATATTCGCATTGAGCAGTTCTTC. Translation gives CASSDIRIEQFF.

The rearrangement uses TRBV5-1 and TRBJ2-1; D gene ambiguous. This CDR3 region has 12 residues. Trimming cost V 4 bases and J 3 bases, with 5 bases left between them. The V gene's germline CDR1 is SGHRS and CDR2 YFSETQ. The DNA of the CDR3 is TGCGCCAGCAGCGGTCTCTACAATGAGCAGTTCTTC. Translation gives CASSGLYNEQFF.

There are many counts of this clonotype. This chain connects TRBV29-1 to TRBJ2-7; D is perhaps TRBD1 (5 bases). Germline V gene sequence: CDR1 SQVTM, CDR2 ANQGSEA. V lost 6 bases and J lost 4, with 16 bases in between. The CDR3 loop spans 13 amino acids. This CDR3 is CSVGPDGLYEQYF. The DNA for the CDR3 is TGCAGCGTGGGGCCCGATGGGTTATACGAGCAGTACTTC.

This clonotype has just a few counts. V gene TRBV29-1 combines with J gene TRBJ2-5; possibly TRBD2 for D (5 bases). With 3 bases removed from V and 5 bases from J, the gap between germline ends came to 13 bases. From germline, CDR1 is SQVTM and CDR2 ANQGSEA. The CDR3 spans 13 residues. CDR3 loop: CSVERLARETQYF. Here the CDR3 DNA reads TGCAGCGTTGAGCGTCTAGCCAGGGAGACCCAGTACTTC.

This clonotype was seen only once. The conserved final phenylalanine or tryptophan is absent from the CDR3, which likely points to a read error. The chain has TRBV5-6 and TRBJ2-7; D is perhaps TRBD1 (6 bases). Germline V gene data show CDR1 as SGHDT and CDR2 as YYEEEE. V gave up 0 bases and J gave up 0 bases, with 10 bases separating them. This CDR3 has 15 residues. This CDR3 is CASSLAADSSYEQYL. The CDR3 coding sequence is TGTGCCAGCAGCTTGGCGGCGGACAGCTCCTACGAGCAGTACCTC.

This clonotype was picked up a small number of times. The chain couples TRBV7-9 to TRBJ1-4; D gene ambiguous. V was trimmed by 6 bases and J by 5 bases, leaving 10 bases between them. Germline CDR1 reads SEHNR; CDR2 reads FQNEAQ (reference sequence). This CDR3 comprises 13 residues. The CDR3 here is CASREAANEKLFF. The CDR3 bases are TGTGCCAGCAGGGAGGCGGCGAATGAAAAACTGTTTTTT.

The CDR3 DNA reads as TGTGCCAGCCGCCCTGAATATGGCTACACCTTC. Protein: CASRPEYGYTF. The V call is TRBV2, the J call TRBJ1-2, with unresolved D. Germline V lookup: CDR1 SNHLY, CDR2 FYNNEI. The ends were cut back, 8 bases at V and 5 bases at J, with 9 bases in the middle. The CDR3 length is 11 residues.

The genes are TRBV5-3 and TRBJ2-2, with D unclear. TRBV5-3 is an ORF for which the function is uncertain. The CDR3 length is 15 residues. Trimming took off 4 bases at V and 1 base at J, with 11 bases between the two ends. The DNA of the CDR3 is TGTGCCAGAAGCGGACGTGGGTGGAACACCGGGGAGCTGTTTTTT. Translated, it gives CARSGRGWNTGELFF.

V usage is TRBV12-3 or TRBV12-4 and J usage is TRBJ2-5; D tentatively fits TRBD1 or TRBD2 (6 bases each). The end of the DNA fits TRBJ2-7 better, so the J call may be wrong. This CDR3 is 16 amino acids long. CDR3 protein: CASSLSRGTNYYEQYF. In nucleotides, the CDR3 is TGTGCCAGCAGTTTATCGCGCGGGACAAATTACTACGAGCAGTACTTC.